This TCR beta chain was identified in a study of cytomegalovirus exposure and HLA in healthy donors. Study-wide results and caveats: TCR beta V- and J-gene trimming, according to a later analysis, was linked to a missense DCLRE1C variant. At a 0.05 false discovery rate, a later analysis found some 17,000 TCR beta sequences to be associated with HLA alleles.

Germline loops: CDR1 SGHTA, CDR2 FQGTGA. The V gene lost 2 bases and the J gene lost 2 bases, with 9 bases spanning the gap. This CDR3 region has 14 residues. The PCR made use of 60 Vbeta and 13 Jbeta primers. Source study methods: In a later analysis, of 80 million or so unique beta chains, around 11 million appeared in at least two donors. The data were produced by immunoSEQ multiplex PCR, yet TCRdb's version contains in-frame clones alone and is incomplete. The D gene and trimming were derived from the DNA, and the V and J assignments and clone size from that table. Of approximately 78,000 clones in the sample, 65% to 70% were seen once. Points on this clone: Antigen unknown.

This receptor was identified in a middle-aged man in good health and CMV-seropositive. The chain has TRBV7-3 and TRBJ1-1, with D possibly TRBD1 on 5 matching bases. The source material was PBMCs. The CDR3 region is CASSLDSVNTEAFF. In nucleotides, the CDR3 is TGTGCCAGCAGCTTAGACAGCGTAAACACTGAAGCTTTCTTT.